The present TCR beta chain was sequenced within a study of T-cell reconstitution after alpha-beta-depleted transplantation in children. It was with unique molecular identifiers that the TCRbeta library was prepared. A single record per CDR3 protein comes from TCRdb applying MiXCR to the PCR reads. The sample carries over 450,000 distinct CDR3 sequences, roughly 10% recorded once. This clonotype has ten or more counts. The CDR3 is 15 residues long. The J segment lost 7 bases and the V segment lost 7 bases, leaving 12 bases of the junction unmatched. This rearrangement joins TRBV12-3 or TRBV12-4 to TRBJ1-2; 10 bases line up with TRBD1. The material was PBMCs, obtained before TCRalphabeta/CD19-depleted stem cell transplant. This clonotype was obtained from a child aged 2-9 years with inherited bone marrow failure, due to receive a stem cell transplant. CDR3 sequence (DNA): TGTGCCAGCACGGATTCGGGACAGGGGCCGCGTGGCTACACCTTC. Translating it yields CASTDSGQGPRGYTF.